The rows below give T cell receptor beta chains drawn from one sample of a study of regulatory T cells in long-lasting Graves disease. Each CDR3 protein gets one entry after TCRdb re-called the multiplex PCR reads with MiXCR. In the table there are hundreds of thousands of distinct CDR3 sequences, about a sixth of which are singletons. The sample here was peripheral blood mononuclear cells (PBMCs), taken at new diagnosis, from a patient treated with antithyroid drugs. These receptors were collected from a female donor with Graves disease. Both conserved end residues are part of each CDR3. A D gene is named only where the DNA matches it firmly. Clone size is not always given. Where it is, it says once, few, many or a class for expanded clones.

DNA	CDR3	D	V	J	size
TGTGCCAGCAGCCGAGGGACTCCAAGCTCCTACAATGAGCAGTTCTTC	CASSRGTPSSYNEQFF	NA	TRBV3-1	TRBJ2-1	many
TGTGCCAGCAGTTTAGACCAGGTAGCTCCACCTGAAGCTTTCTTT	CASSLDQVAPPEAFF	NA	TRBV28	TRBJ1-1	many
TGTGCCAGCAGCCCCCACCCCGGGGGGCGGGAGGGGGGGGATGAGCAGTTCTTC	CASSPHPGGREGGDEQFF	TRBD2	TRBV3-1	TRBJ2-1	NA
TGCAGTGCTAGAGTCGGGACTAGCGGTACGAACACCGGGGAGCTGTTTTTT	CSARVGTSGTNTGELFF	TRBD2	TRBV20-1	TRBJ2-2	many
TGTGCCAGCAGCCCCGGCGGGAGCTCCTACAATGAGCAGTTCTTC	CASSPGGSSYNEQFF	TRBD2	TRBV5-1	TRBJ2-1	many
TGTGCCAGCAGCTTGCGTGCCAGGGCGGTCTATGGCTACACCTTC	CASSLRARAVYGYTF	NA	TRBV5-6	TRBJ1-2	many
TGTGCCAGCAGCATCTCCCCTAGCGGAGATCAAGAGACCCAGTACTTC	CASSISPSGDQETQYF	TRBD2	TRBV28	TRBJ2-5	few
TGTGCCAGCAGCTTACCTACTAGCGGGAGATCCTACAATGAGCAGTTCTTC	CASSLPTSGRSYNEQFF	TRBD2	TRBV7-9	TRBJ2-1	few
TGTGCCAGCAGTTTAGGGGGGATCGTCGGCACCTTC	CASSLGGIVGTF	NA	TRBV12-3/TRBV12-4	TRBJ1-2	many
TGTGCCAGCACGTCGGGGGTTTCACCCCTCCACTTT	CASTSGVSPLHF	NA	TRBV6-1	TRBJ1-6	many
TGTGCCAGCAGTGGGCAGCTTAACTATGGCTACACCTTC	CASSGQLNYGYTF	NA	TRBV27	TRBJ1-2	many
TGTGCCACCAGCAGATACGGGGCGTCGGGCAATCAGCCCCAGCATTTT	CATSRYGASGNQPQHF	NA	TRBV15	TRBJ1-5	few
TGTGCCTGGGGGACTAGCGGGATAACAGATACGCAGTATTTT	CAWGTSGITDTQYF	TRBD2	TRBV30	TRBJ2-3	once
TGTGCCAGTAGTAATAAGAGAACCGGGGAGCTGTTTTTT	CASSNKRTGELFF	NA	TRBV19	TRBJ2-2	many
TGTGCCACCCAACCCAACCAAGAGACCCAGTACTTC	CATQPNQETQYF	NA	TRBV6-1	TRBJ2-5	once
TGTGCCTGGAGTGTATCGATGGTCCGGACAGAAAAACTGTTTTTT	CAWSVSMVRTEKLFF	NA	TRBV30	TRBJ1-4	many
TGCAGTGCTAGAAGTAGGGTTGGCGAAAAACTGTTTTTT	CSARSRVGEKLFF	NA	TRBV20-1	TRBJ1-4	many
TGTGCCAGCAGCTACACGCAAGAGACCCAGTACTTC	CASSYTQETQYF	NA	TRBV7-2	TRBJ2-5	many
TGTGCCAGCAGCTTGCACGGGAATAGCAATCAGCCCCAGCATTTT	CASSLHGNSNQPQHF	NA	TRBV5-5	TRBJ1-5	many
TGTGCCACCAGCAGATACGCGGGTGGGACAGAGAATTCACCCCTCCACTTT	CATSRYAGGTENSPLHF	TRBD1	TRBV15	TRBJ1-6	many
TGTGCCAGCAGTTTTAGGCCAGGAGACGCGAACACTGAAGCTTTCTTT	CASSFRPGDANTEAFF	NA	TRBV28	TRBJ1-1	many
TGTGCCAGCAGTCCGGGACAGGGGGGGGAAGCTTTCTTT	CASSPGQGGEAFF	TRBD1	TRBV6-1	TRBJ1-1	many
TGTGCCAGCAGTCCGGGACCCGACTCCTACAATGATCAGTTCTTC	CASSPGPDSYNDQFF	NA	TRBV2	TRBJ2-1	NA
TGTGCCAGCAGCTTGGAGCGCTATAAAGCTTTCTTT	CASSLERYKAFF	NA	TRBV11-2	TRBJ1-1	NA
TGTGCCAGCAGCTTAGTGGAGGCCACCTACGAGCAGTACTTC	CASSLVEATYEQYF	NA	TRBV11-2	TRBJ2-7	many
TGTGCCAGCAGTTATATGACAGGGGGCAGAGAGACCCAGTACTTC	CASSYMTGGRETQYF	TRBD1	TRBV28	TRBJ2-5	many
TGTACCAGCAGCCCAGCGTTCTCCTTCGCAGATACGCAGTATTTT	CTSSPAFSFADTQYF	NA	TRBV14	TRBJ2-3	few
TGCAGTGCTTCGGGACTAGCGGGCCAAGAGACCCAGTACTTC	CSASGLAGQETQYF	TRBD2	TRBV20-1	TRBJ2-5	many
TGTGCCAGCAGCGAAGAGTGGGACCTCAATCAGCCCCAGCATTTT	CASSEEWDLNQPQHF	NA	TRBV6-1	TRBJ1-5	many
TGTGCCCGAGGGGGAGGGCGGAATTCACCCCTCCACTTT	CARGGGRNSPLHF	NA	TRBV2	TRBJ1-6	many
TGTGCCAGTGGGACAGGTCTACCCCCAACCGGTGGCTACACCTTC	CASGTGLPPTGGYTF	TRBD1	TRBV6-1	TRBJ1-2	many
TGCAGTGCTAGAGATCCGGGGAACACTGAAGCTTTCTTT	CSARDPGNTEAFF	NA	TRBV20-1	TRBJ1-1	many
TGTGCCTGGAGCAGGGTAAATCAGCCCCAGCATTTT	CAWSRVNQPQHF	NA	TRBV30	TRBJ1-5	many
TGTGCCAGCAGTTTACATCCCAAATCTGGAAACACCATATATTTT	CASSLHPKSGNTIYF	NA	TRBV28	TRBJ1-3	many
TGTGCCAGCAGCGTCATGTCGGTGGGGAGGGAGCAGTACTTC	CASSVMSVGREQYF	NA	TRBV6-1	TRBJ2-7	many
TGTGCCAGTAGGGGAAACAGGGCTTACACCGGGGAGCTGTTTTTT	CASRGNRAYTGELFF	NA	TRBV19	TRBJ2-2	few
TGTGCCGGCAGCCAAGTAGGTTTGACAGATACGCAGTATTTT	CAGSQVGLTDTQYF	NA	TRBV3-1	TRBJ2-3	few
TGTGCTAGTGTCCCCCCGAATGAGCAGTTCTTC	CASVPPNEQFF	NA	TRBV12-5	TRBJ2-1	many
TGTGCCACCTCGGACAAACGGTTTGACACCGGGGAGCTGTTTTTT	CATSDKRFDTGELFF	NA	TRBV24-1	TRBJ2-2	NA
TGTGCCAGCAGCCCCCTTGGGGCTAATCTGAACACTGAAGCTTTCTTT	CASSPLGANLNTEAFF	NA	TRBV3-1	TRBJ1-1	many
TGTGCCAGCAGCCACAGCCCCACAGATACGCAGTATTTT	CASSHSPTDTQYF	NA	TRBV11-1	TRBJ2-3	NA
TGTGCCAGCAGTTTGGGGGGGGGGTCCGGGGAGCTGTTTTTT	CASSLGGGSGELFF	TRBD2	TRBV12-3/TRBV12-4	TRBJ2-2	few
TGTGCCAGCCGAGCGGAGACCTTTTACAATGAGCAGTTCTTC	CASRAETFYNEQFF	NA	TRBV28	TRBJ2-1	many
TGTGCCACTAGAAGCGGGAGGGCCCTCGATGAGCAGTTCTTC	CATRSGRALDEQFF	TRBD2	TRBV19	TRBJ2-1	many
TGTGCCATCAGTGATCCGACAGGGGGCATTTCCGGGGAGCTGTTTTTT	CAISDPTGGISGELFF	TRBD1	TRBV10-3	TRBJ2-2	NA
TGTGCCAGCAGCCCACACGGGAATGAGCAGTTCTTC	CASSPHGNEQFF	NA	TRBV7-9	TRBJ2-1	many
TGTGCCAGCAGTTACAGACTAGCGAGCTCCTACGAGCAGTACTTC	CASSYRLASSYEQYF	TRBD2	TRBV2	TRBJ2-7	many
TGTGCCAGCAGCTTAGGCGGGGGGCAGACAGATACGCAGTATTTT	CASSLGGGQTDTQYF	TRBD2	TRBV7-3	TRBJ2-3	many
TGTGCCAGCAGTGACTGGGGGGGTACTGGGAATCAGCCCCAGCATTTT	CASSDWGGTGNQPQHF	NA	TRBV25-1	TRBJ1-5	many
TGTGCCTGGAGTGGAGGGTTGGTGTCTGGAAACACCATATATTTT	CAWSGGLVSGNTIYF	NA	TRBV30	TRBJ1-3	NA
TGTGCCAGCAGCTTAGGGGCGGGCAGGTCTGGGGCCAACGTCCTGACTTTC	CASSLGAGRSGANVLTF	NA	TRBV7-3	TRBJ2-6	many
TGCGCCAGCAGCCACGTAGGCCGGCACATCAGCACAGATACGCAGTATTTT	CASSHVGRHISTDTQYF	NA	TRBV4-1	TRBJ2-3	NA
TGTGCCAGCAGCCCACGGGGGGCCCCCTACGAGCAGTACTTC	CASSPRGAPYEQYF	NA	TRBV11-2	TRBJ2-7	many
TGTGCCACCATCAGAGGTGACGGGAGCGGGAGCTCCTACGAGCAGTACTTC	CATIRGDGSGSSYEQYF	TRBD2	TRBV15	TRBJ2-7	NA
TGTGCCAGCTCACCGTCCGGAGGGCCCGACGGAGGCTACACCTTC	CASSPSGGPDGGYTF	NA	TRBV18	TRBJ1-2	many
TGTGCCAGCAGTGAACCCCCCGGGGGGCAGGGTGGTATAGAGACCCAGTACTTC	CASSEPPGGQGGIETQYF	NA	TRBV2	TRBJ2-5	NA
TGTGCCAGCAGTTCGGCACAGGGGAATCAGCCCCAGCATTTT	CASSSAQGNQPQHF	TRBD1	TRBV25-1	TRBJ1-5	NA
TGTGCCAGCAGTTTTTTAGCGGGAGGGAACAATGAGCAGTTCTTC	CASSFLAGGNNEQFF	TRBD2	TRBV12-3/TRBV12-4	TRBJ2-1	many
TGTGCCAGCAGTGCCTCTACAGGGGGCGCAGATACGCAGTATTTT	CASSASTGGADTQYF	TRBD1	TRBV6-4	TRBJ2-3	few
TGTGCCAGCTCACCATTGGATGCGGGTAATTCACCCCTCCACTTT	CASSPLDAGNSPLHF	NA	TRBV18	TRBJ1-6	many